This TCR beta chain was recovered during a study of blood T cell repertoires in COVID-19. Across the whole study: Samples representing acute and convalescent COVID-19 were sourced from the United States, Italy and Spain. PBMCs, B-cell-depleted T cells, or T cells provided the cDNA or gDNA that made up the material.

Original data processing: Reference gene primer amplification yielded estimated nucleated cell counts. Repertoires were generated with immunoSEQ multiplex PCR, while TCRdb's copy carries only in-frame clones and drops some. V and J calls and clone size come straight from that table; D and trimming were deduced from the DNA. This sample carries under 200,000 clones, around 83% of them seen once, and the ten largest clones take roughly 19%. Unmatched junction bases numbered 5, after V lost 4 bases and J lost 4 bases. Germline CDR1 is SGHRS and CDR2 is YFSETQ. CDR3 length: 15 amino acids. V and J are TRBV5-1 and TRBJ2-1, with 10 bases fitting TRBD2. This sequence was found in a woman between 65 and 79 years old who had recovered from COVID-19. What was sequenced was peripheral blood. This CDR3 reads CASSPLAGAYNEQFF. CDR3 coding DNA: TGCGCCAGCAGCCCCCTAGCGGGGGCTTACAATGAGCAGTTCTTC.